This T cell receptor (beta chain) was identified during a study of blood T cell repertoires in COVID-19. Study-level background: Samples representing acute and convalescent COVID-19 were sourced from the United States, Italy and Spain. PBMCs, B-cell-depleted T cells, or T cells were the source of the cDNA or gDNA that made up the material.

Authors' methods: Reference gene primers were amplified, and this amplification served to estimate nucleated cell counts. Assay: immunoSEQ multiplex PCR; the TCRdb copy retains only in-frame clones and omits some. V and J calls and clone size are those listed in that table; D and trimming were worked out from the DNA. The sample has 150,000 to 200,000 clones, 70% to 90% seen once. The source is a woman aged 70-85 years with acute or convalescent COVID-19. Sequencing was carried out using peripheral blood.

CDR3 protein: CASSSTQGTAFF. Written as DNA, the CDR3 is TGTGCCAGCAGCTCCACACAGGGGACGGCTTTCTTT. The chain joins TRBV7-2 to TRBJ1-1; 7 bases agree with TRBD1. Germline loops: CDR1 SGHTA, CDR2 FQGNSA. The V gene end was trimmed by 4 bases and the J gene end by 11 bases; junction bases not matched to a gene: 7. The CDR3 sequence is 12 residues long.